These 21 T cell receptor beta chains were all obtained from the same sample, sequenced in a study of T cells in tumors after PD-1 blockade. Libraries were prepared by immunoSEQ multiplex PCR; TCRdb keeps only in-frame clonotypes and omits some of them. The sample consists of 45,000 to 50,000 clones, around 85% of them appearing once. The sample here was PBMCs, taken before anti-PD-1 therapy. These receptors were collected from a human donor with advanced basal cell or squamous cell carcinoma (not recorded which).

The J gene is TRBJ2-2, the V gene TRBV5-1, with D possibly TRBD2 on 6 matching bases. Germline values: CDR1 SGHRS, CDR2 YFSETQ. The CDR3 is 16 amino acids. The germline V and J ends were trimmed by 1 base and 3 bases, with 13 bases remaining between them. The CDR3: CASSLWTGADTGELFF. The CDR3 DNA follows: TGCGCCAGCAGCTTGTGGACGGGAGCGGACACCGGGGAGCTGTTTTTT.

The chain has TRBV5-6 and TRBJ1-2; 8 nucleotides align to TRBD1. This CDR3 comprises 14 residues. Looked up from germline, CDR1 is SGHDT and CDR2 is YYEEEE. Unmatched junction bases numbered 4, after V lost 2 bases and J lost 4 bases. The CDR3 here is CASSFRDRPYGYTF. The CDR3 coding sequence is TGTGCCAGCAGCTTCCGGGACAGGCCCTATGGCTACACCTTC.

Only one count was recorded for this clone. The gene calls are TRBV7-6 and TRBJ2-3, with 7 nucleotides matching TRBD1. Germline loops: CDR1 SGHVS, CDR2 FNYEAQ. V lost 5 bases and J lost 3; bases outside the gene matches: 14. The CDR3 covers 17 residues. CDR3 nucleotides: TGTGCCAGCAGCCGGAAACCGGGACAGATAGAAACAGATACGCAGTATTTT. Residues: CASSRKPGQIETDTQYF.

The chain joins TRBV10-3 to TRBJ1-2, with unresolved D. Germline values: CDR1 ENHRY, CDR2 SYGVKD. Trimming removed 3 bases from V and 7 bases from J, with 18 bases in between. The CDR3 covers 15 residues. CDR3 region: CAISDRTVKSSGYTF. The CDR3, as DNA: TGTGCCATCAGTGATCGAACAGTAAAATCCTCTGGCTACACCTTC.

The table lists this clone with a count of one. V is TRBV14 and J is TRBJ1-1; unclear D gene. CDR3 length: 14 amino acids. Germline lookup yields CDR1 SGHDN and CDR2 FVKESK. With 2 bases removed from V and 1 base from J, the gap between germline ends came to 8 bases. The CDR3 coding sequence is TGTGCCAGCAGCCAATATACCGGGAACACTGAAGCTTTCTTT. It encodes CASSQYTGNTEAFF.

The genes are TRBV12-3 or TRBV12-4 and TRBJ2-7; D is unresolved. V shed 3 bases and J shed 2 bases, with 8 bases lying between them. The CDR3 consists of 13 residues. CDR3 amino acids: CASSLVPAYEQYF. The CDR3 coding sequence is TGTGCCAGCAGTTTGGTACCGGCCTACGAGCAGTACTTC.

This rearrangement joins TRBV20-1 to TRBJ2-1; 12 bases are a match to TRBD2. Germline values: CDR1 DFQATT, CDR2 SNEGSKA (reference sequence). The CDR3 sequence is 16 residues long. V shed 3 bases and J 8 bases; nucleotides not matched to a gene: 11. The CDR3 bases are TGCAGTGCTAGTCCCTCCGGACTAGCGGGAAGTGATGAGCAGTTCTTC. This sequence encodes CSASPSGLAGSDEQFF.

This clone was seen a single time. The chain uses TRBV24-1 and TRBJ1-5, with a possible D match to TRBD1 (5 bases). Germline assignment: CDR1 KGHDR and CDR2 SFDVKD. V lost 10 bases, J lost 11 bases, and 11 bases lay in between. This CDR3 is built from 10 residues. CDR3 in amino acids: CATGVKAQHF. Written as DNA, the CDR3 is TGTGCCACGGGGGTGAAAGCCCAGCATTTT.

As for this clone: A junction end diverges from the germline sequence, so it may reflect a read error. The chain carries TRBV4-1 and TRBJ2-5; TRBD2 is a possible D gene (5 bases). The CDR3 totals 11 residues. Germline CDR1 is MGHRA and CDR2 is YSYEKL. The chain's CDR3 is CASSQVTGRDF. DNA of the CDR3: TGCGCCAGCAGCCAAGTGACCGGGCGGGACTTC.

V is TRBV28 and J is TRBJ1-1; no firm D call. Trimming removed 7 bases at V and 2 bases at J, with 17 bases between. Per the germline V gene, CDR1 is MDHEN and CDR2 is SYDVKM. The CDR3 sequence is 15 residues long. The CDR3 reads CASMSPGPINTEAFF. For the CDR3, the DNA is TGTGCCAGCATGTCCCCAGGACCGATCAACACTGAAGCTTTCTTT.

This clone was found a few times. This CDR3 reads CASSYFRGQPYEQYF. In nucleotides, the CDR3 is TGTGCCAGCAGTTACTTTAGGGGACAGCCCTACGAGCAGTACTTC. The rearrangement joins TRBV6-5 to TRBJ2-7, with TRBD1 matching over 7 bases. Germline loops: CDR1 MNHEY, CDR2 SVGAGI. V lost 1 base, J lost 2 bases, and 5 bases stayed unmatched. The CDR3 consists of 15 residues.

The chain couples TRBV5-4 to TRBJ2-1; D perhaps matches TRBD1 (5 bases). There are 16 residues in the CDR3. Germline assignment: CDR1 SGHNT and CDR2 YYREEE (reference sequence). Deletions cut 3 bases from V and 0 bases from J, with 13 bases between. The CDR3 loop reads CASSSRQRGSYNEQFF. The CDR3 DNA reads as TGTGCCAGCAGCTCCCGACAGAGAGGCTCCTACAATGAGCAGTTCTTC.

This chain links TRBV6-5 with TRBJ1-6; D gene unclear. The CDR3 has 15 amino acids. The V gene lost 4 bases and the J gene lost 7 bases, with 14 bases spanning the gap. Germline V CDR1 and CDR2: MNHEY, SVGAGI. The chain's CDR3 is CASSSGSLGNSPLHF. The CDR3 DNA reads TGTGCCAGCAGTTCCGGCTCCTTGGGAAATTCACCCCTCCACTTT.

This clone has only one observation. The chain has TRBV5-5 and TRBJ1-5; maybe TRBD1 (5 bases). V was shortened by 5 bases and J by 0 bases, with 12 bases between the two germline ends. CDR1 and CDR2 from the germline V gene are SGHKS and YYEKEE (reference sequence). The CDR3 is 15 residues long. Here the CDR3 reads CASRYTGGSNQPQHF. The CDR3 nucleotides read TGTGCCAGCAGATACACCGGGGGTAGCAATCAGCCCCAGCATTTT.

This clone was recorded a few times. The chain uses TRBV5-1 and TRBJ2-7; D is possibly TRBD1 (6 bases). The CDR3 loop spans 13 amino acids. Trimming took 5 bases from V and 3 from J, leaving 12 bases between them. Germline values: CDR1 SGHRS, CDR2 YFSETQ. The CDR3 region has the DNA TGCGCCAGCAGGCGGACAGACAACTACGAGCAGTACTTC. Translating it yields CASRRTDNYEQYF.

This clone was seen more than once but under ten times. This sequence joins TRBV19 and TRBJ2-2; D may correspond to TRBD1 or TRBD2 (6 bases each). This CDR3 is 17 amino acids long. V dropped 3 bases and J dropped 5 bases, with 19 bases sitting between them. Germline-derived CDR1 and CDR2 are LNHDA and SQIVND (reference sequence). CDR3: CASSIRGKGGGTGELFF. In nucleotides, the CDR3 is TGTGCCAGTAGTATTCGTGGGAAGGGGGGCGGGACCGGGGAGCTGTTTTTT.

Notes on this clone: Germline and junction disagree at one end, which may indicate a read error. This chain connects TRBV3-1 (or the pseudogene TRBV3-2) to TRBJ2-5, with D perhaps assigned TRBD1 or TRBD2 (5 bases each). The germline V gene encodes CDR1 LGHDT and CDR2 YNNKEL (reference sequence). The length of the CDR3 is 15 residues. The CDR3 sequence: CASSQFSGTPEIQYF. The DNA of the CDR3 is TGTGCCAGCAGCCAATTCTCCGGGACCCCAGAGATCCAGTACTTC.

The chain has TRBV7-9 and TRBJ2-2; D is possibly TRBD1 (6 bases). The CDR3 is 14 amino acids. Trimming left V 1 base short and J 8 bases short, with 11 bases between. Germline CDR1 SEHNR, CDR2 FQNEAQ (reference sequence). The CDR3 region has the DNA TGTGCCAGCAGCTTAGATCTGGGGACAGGGGAGCTGTTTTTT. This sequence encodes CASSLDLGTGELFF.

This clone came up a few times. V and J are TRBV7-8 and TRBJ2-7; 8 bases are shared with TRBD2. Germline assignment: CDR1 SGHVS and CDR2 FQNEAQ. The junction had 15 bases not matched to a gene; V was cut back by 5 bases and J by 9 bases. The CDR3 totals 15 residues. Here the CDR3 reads CASSRLTSEPLPQYF. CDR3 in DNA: TGTGCCAGCAGCCGCCTGACTAGCGAGCCACTACCGCAGTACTTC.

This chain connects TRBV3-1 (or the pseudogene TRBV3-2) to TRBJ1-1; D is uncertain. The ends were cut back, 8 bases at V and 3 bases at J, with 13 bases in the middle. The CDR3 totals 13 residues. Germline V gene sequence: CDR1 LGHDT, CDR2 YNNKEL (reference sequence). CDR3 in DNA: TGTGCCAGCCCCCAGAGCGGGGACACTGAAGCTTTCTTT. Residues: CASPQSGDTEAFF.

As DNA, the CDR3 is TGTGCCAGTACCTCCCCAGGGAATGCAACTAATGAAAAACTGTTTTTT. Its translation: CASTSPGNATNEKLFF. The chain couples TRBV19 to TRBJ1-4, with D maybe TRBD1 (5 bases). Trimming shortened V by 7 bases and J by 0 bases, and 15 bases separated the two germline ends. Germline V gene data show CDR1 as LNHDA and CDR2 as SQIVND (reference sequence). The CDR3 is made up of 16 amino acids.